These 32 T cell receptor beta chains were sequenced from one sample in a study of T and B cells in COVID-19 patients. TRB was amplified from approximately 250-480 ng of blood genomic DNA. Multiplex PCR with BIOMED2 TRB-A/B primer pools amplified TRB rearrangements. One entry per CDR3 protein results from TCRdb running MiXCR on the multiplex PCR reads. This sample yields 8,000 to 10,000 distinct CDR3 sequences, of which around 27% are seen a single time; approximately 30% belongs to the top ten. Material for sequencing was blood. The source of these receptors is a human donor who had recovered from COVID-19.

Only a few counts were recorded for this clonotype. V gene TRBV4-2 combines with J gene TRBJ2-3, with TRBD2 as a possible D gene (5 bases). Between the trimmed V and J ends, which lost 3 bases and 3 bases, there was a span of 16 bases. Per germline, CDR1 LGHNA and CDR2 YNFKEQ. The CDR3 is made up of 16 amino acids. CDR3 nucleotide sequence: TGTGCCAGCAGCCAGGGCCGGGGAGAGCGGACAGATACGCAGTATTTT. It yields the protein CASSQGRGERTDTQYF.

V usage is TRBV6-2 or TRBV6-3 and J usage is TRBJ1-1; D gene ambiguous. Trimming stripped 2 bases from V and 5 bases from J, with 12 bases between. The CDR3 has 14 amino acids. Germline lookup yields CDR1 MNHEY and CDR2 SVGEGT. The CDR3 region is CASSYPPGRTEAFF. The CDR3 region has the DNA TGTGCCAGCAGTTACCCTCCGGGCCGGACTGAAGCTTTCTTT.

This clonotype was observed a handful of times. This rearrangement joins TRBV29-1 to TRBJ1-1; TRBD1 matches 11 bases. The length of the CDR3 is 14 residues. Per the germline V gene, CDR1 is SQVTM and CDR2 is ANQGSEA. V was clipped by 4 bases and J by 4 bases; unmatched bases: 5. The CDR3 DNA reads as TGCAGCGTTGGGGCGGGGACAGGGGGCACTGAAGCTTTCTTT. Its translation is CSVGAGTGGTEAFF.

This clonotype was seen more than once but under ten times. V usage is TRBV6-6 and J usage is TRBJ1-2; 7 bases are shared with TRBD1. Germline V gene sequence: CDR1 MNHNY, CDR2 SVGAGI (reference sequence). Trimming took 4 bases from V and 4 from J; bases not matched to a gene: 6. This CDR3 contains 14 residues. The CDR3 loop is CASSSTGESYGYTF. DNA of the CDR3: TGTGCCAGCAGTTCCACAGGGGAAAGCTATGGCTACACCTTC.

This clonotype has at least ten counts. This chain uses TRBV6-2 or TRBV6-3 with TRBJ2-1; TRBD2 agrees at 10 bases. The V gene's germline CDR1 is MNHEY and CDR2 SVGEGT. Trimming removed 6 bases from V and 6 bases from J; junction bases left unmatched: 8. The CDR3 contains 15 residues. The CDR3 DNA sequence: TGTGCCAGCAGAATTACAACTAGCGGGACCAATGAGCAGTTCTTC. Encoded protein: CASRITTSGTNEQFF.

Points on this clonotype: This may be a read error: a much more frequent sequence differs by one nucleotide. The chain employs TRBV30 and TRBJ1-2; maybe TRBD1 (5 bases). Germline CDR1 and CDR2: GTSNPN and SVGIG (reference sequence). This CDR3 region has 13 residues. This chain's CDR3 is CAWSPPGGRGYIF. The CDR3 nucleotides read TGTGCCTGGAGTCCCCCGGGGGGTAGAGGCTACATCTTC.

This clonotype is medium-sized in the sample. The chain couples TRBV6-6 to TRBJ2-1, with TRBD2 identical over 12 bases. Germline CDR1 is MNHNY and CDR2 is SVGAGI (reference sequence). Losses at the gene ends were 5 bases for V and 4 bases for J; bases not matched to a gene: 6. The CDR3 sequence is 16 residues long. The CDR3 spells CASSPSGRAAYNEQFF. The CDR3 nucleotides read TGTGCCAGCAGTCCTAGCGGGAGGGCCGCGTACAATGAGCAGTTCTTC.

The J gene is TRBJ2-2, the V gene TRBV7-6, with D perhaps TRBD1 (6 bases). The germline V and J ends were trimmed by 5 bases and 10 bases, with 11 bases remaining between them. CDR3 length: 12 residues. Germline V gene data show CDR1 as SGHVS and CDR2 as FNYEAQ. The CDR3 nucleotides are TGTGCCAGCAGCCCAGGGGCCTTGGAGCTGTTTTTT. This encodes CASSPGALELFF. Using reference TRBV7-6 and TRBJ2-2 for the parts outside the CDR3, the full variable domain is GAGVSQSPRYKVTKRGQDVALRCDPISGHVSLYWYRQALGQGPEFLTYFNYEAQQDKSGLPNDRFSAERPEGSISTLTIQRTEQRDSAMYRCASSPGALELFFGEGSRLTVL.

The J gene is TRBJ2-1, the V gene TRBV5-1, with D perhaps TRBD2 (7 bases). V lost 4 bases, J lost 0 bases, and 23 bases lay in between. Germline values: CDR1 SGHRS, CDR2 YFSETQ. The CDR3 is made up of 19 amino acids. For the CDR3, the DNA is TGCGCCAGCAGCCCGGGGGCTAGCGGAGCCCTCAGCTCCTACAATGAGCAGTTCTTC. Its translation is CASSPGASGALSSYNEQFF.

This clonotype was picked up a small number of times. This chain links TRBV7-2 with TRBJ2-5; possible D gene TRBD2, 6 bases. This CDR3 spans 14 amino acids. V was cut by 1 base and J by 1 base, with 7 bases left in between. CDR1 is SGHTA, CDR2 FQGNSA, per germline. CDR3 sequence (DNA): TGTGCCAGCAGCTTAGGGGGGGTCCAAGAGACCCAGTACTTC. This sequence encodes CASSLGGVQETQYF.

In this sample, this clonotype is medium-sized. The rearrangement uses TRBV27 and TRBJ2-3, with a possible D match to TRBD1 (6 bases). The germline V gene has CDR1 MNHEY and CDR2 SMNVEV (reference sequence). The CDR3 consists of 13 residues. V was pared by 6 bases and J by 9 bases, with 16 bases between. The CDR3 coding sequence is TGTGCCAGCAGGCCCACAGGGCAAAGAACGCAGTATTTT. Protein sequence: CASRPTGQRTQYF.

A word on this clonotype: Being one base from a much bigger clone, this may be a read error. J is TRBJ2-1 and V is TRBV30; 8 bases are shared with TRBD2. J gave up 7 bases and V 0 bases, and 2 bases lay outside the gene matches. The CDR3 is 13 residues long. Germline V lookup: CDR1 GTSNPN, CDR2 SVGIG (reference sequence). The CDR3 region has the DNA TGTGCCTGGAGTGTACGGGAGGGGAATGAGCAGTTCTTC. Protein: CAWSVREGNEQFF.

As DNA, the CDR3 is TGTGCCAGCAGCTTAGCGGGGGAAGGATCCTACGAGCAGTACTTC. Translated: CASSLAGEGSYEQYF. The chain carries TRBV7-4 and TRBJ2-7, with D possibly called TRBD1 or TRBD2 (5 bases each). V lost 0 bases and J lost 1, with 10 bases in between. Germline CDR1 SGHVT, CDR2 SQSDAQ. CDR3 length equals 15 residues. The whole variable domain, filled in from reference TRBV7-4 and TRBJ2-7, reads GAGVSQSPRYKVAKRGRDVALRCDSISGHVTLYWYRQTLGQGSEVLTYSQSDAQRDKSGRPSGRFSAERPERSVSTLKIQRTEQGDSAVYLCASSLAGEGSYEQYFGPGTRLTVT.

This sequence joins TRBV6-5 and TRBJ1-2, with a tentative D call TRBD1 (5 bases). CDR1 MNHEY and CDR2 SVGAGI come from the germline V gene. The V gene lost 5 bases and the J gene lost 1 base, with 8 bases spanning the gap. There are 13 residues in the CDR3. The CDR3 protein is CASSERGNYGYTF. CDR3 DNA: TGTGCCAGCAGTGAAAGGGGTAACTATGGCTACACCTTC.

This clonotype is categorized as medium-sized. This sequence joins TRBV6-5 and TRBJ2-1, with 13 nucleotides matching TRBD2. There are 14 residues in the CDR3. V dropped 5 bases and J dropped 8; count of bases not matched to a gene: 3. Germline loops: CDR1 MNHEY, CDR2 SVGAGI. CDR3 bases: TGTGCCAGCAGTGGACTAGCGGGAGAACATGAGCAGTTCTTC. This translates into CASSGLAGEHEQFF.

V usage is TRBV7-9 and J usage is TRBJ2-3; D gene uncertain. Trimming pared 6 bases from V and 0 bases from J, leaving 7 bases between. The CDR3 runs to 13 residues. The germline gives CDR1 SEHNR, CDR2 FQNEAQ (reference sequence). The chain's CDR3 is CASRPRSTDTQYF. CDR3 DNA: TGTGCCAGCAGACCGCGGAGCACAGATACGCAGTATTTT.

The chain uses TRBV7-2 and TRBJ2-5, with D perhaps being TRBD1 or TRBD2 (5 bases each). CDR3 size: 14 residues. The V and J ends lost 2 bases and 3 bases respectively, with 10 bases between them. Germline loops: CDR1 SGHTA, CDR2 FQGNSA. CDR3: CASSLQGREETQYF. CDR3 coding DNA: TGTGCCAGCAGCTTACAGGGACGAGAAGAGACCCAGTACTTC. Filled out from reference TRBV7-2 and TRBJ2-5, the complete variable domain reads GAGVSQSPSNKVTEKGKDVELRCDPISGHTALYWYRQSLGQGLEFLIYFQGNSAPDKSGLPSDRFSAERTGGSVSTLTIQRTQQEDSAVYLCASSLQGREETQYFGPGTRLLVL.

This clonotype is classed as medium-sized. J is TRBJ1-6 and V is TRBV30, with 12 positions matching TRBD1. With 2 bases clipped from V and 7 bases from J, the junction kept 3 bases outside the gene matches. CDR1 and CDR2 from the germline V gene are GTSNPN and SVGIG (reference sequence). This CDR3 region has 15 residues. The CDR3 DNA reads TGTGCCTGGAGTCCGGGACAGGGGGCAAATTCACCCCTCCACTTT. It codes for CAWSPGQGANSPLHF.

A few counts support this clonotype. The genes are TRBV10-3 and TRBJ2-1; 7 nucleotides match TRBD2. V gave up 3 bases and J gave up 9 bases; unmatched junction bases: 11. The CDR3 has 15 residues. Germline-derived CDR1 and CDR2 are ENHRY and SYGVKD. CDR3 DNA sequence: TGTGCCATCAGTGATCGGACTAGGATTACAGGTGAGCAGTTCTTC. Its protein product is CAISDRTRITGEQFF.

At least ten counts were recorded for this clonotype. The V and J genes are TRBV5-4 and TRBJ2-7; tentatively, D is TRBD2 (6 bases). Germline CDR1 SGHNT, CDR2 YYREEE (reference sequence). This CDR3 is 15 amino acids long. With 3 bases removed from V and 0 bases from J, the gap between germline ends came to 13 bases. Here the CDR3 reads CASSSTAGSSYEQYF. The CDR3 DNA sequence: TGTGCCAGCAGCTCCACGGCGGGAAGCTCCTACGAGCAGTACTTC. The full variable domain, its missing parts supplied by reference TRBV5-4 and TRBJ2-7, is ETGVTQSPTHLIKTRGQQVTLRCSSQSGHNTVSWYQQALGQGPQFIFQYYREEENGRGNFPPRFSGLQFPNYSSELNVNALELDDSALYLCASSSTAGSSYEQYFGPGTRLTVT.

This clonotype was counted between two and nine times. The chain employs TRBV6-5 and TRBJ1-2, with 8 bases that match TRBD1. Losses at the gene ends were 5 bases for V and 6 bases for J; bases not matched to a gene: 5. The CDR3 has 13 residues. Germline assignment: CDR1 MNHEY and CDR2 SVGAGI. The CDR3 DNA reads TGTGCCAGCAGTAAACAGGGGGGGAATGGCTACACCTTC. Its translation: CASSKQGGNGYTF.

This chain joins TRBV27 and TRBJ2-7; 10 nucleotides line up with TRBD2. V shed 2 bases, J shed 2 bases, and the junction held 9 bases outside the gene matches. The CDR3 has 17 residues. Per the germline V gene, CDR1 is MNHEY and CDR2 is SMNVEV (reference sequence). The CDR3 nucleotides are TGTGCCAGCAGTTTAGACTCCCCGGGACTAGCGACCTACGAGCAGTACTTC. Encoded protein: CASSLDSPGLATYEQYF.

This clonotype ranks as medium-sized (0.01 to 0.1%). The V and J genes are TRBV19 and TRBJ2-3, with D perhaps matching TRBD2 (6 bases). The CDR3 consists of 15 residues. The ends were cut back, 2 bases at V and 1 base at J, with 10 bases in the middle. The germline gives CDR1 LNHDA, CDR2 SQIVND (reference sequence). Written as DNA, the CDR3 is TGTGCCAGTAGTATACCCTGGAGGGGCACAGATACGCAGTATTTT. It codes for CASSIPWRGTDTQYF.

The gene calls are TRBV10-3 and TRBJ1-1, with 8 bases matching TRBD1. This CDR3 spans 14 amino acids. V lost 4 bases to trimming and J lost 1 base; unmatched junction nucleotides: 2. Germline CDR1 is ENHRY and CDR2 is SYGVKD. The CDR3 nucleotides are TGTGCCATCAGTGGACAGGGGAAGAACACTGAAGCTTTCTTT. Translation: CAISGQGKNTEAFF.

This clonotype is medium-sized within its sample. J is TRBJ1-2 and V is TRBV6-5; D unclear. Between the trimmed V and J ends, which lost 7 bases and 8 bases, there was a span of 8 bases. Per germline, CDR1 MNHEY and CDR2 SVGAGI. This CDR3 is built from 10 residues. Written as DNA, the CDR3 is TGTGCCAGCAAGGCCGAAGGCTACACCTTC. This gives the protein CASKAEGYTF.

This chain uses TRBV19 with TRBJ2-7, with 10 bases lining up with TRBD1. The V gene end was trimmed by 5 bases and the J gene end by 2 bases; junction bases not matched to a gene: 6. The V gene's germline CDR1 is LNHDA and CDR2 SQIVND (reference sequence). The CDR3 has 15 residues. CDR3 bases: TGTGCCAGTAGTGTAACCGGGACAGGGGCCTACGAGCAGTACTTC. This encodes CASSVTGTGAYEQYF. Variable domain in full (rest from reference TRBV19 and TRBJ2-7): DGGITQSPKYLFRKEGQNVTLSCEQNLNHDAMYWYRQDPGQGLRLIYYSQIVNDFQKGDIAEGYSVSREKKESFPLTVTSAQKNPTAFYLCASSVTGTGAYEQYFGPGTRLTVT.

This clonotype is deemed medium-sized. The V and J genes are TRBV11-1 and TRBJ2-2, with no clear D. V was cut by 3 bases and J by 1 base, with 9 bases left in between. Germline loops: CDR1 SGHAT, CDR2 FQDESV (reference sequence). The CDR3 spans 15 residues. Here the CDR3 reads CASSFEDLNTGELFF. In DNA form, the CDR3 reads TGTGCCAGCAGCTTCGAGGACCTGAACACCGGGGAGCTGTTTTTT.

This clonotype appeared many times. CDR3 protein: CASSYGGLGEETQYF. The CDR3 coding sequence is TGTGCCAGCAGTTACGGCGGACTAGGGGAAGAGACCCAGTACTTC. This chain joins TRBV6-5 and TRBJ2-5; 7 bases fit TRBD2. Per germline, CDR1 MNHEY and CDR2 SVGAGI. The CDR3 extends over 15 amino acids. The V and J ends lost 2 bases and 3 bases, in that order; junction bases with no gene match: 6.

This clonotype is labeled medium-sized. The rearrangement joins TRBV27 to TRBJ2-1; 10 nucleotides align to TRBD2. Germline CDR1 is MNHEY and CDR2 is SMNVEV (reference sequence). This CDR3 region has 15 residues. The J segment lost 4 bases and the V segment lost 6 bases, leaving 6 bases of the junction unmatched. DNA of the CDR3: TGTGCCAGCAGCGCCGGGACTAGCGTTTACAATGAGCAGTTCTTC. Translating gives CASSAGTSVYNEQFF.

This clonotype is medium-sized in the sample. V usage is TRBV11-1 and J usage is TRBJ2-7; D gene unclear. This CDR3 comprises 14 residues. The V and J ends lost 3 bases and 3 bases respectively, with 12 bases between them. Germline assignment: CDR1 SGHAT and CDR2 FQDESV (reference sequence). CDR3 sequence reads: CASSLNTLLYEQYF. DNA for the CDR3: TGTGCCAGCAGCTTGAACACTCTCCTCTACGAGCAGTACTTC.

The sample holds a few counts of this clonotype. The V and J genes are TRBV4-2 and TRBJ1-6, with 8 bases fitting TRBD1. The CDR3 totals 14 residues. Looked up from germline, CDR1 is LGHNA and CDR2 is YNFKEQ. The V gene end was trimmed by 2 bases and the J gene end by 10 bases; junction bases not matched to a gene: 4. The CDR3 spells CASSQQGAGSPLHF. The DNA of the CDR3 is TGTGCCAGCAGCCAACAGGGGGCGGGATCACCCCTCCACTTT.

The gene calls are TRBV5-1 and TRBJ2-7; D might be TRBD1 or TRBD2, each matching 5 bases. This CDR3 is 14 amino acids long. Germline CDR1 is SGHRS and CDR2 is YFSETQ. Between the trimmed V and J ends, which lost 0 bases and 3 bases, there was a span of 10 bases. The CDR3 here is CASSLDPGGYEQYF. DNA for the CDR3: TGCGCCAGCAGCTTGGACCCTGGGGGCTACGAGCAGTACTTC.